What follows are 6 T cell receptor beta chains derived from one specimen sequenced in a study of radiotherapy plus CTLA-4 blockade in lung cancer. This table comes from immunoSEQ multiplex PCR, and its TCRdb copy is limited to in-frame clones, with some not included. This table holds 85,000 to 120,000 clones, 70% to 90% found once. The sequencing used peripheral blood, collected from a patient treated with radiotherapy plus ipilimumab. These receptors came from a human donor with non-small cell lung cancer that progressed on radiotherapy plus ipilimumab. Some clones in this sample may be carry-over from other donors' samples.

This sequence joins TRBV18 and TRBJ2-5; 10 bases fit TRBD2. Germline assignment: CDR1 KGHSH and CDR2 LQKENI. The CDR3 spans 16 residues. The V and J ends lost 6 bases and 4 bases, in that order; junction bases with no gene match: 11. The CDR3 sequence: CASSLLSGGAGETQYF. For the CDR3, the DNA is TGTGCCAGCTCCCTTTTGAGCGGGGGGGCCGGAGAGACCCAGTACTTC. The full variable domain, rest sourced from reference TRBV18 and TRBJ2-5, is NAGVMQNPRHLVRRRGQEARLRCSPMKGHSHVYWYRQLPEEGLKFMVYLQKENIIDESGMPKERFSAEFPKEGPSILRIQQVVRGDSAAYFCASSLLSGGAGETQYFGPGTRLLVL.

There are a few counts of this clone. V gene TRBV6-1 combines with J gene TRBJ1-2, with D possibly being TRBD1 (6 bases). Trimming stripped 2 bases from V and 5 bases from J, with 12 bases between. The germline gives CDR1 MNHNS, CDR2 SASEGT. CDR3 length: 14 amino acids. This CDR3 reads CASSESQGWYGYTF. The CDR3 DNA is TGTGCCAGCAGTGAATCACAGGGATGGTATGGCTACACCTTC.

This clone was observed once. The V gene is TRBV9, the J gene TRBJ2-2, with 9 bases lining up with TRBD2. CDR1 and CDR2 (germline): SGDLS, YYNGEE. J gave up 1 base and V 3 bases, and 4 bases lay outside the gene matches. This CDR3 comprises 16 residues. The CDR3 region is CASSASLAGNTGELFF. DNA of the CDR3: TGTGCCAGCAGCGCATCACTAGCGGGGAACACCGGGGAGCTGTTTTTT.

This chain uses TRBV19 with TRBJ1-2, with 7 bases aligning to TRBD1. V gave up 2 bases and J gave up 5 bases; unmatched junction bases: 5. The CDR3 loop spans 14 amino acids. Germline CDR1 reads LNHDA; CDR2 reads SQIVND (reference sequence). The CDR3 bases are TGTGCCAGTAGTATAAGGGACAGTACGTATGGCTACACCTTC. It specifies CASSIRDSTYGYTF.

This clone was found once. The chain couples TRBV6-5 to TRBJ2-5, with TRBD1 matching 8 bases. The CDR3 sequence is 14 residues long. Per the germline V gene, CDR1 is MNHEY and CDR2 is SVGAGI. With 2 bases clipped from V and 4 bases from J, the junction kept 3 bases outside the gene matches. CDR3 sequence (DNA): TGTGCCAGCAGTTACAGGACAGGGCGAGAGACCCAGTACTTC. This encodes CASSYRTGRETQYF.

The chain combines TRBV18 with TRBJ2-2; no clear D gene. Germline V gives CDR1 KGHSH, CDR2 LQKENI. Trimming cost V 5 bases and J 9 bases, with 7 bases left between them. The CDR3 has 11 amino acids. CDR3 sequence: CASSITRELFF. The CDR3 DNA follows: TGTGCCAGCTCAATAACCCGGGAGCTGTTTTTT.